This TCR beta chain was sequenced for a study of molecular identifiers for immune sequencing clone quantification. Remarks on this clonotype: An end of the junction does not agree with germline; a read error may underlie this.

In TCRdb, the PCR reads were re-called with MiXCR into one record per CDR3 protein. This sample has roughly 50,000 distinct CDR3 sequences, with roughly 36% found just once. The CDR3 extends over 16 amino acids. CDR1 LGHNA and CDR2 YSLEER come from the germline V gene. Sequenced material: naive CD8+ T cells from blood, with Jurkat cell RNA spiked in. Subset: FACS-sorted CD8+CD4-CCR7+CD45RA+ naive T cells. The TCR originated in a human donor in good health. Some libraries in this study had Jurkat cell RNA spiked in. V is TRBV4-3 and J is TRBJ2-7, with 10 positions matching TRBD2. The CDR3 sequence: CASSQSRTSGKYEQHF. The CDR3 region has the DNA TGCGCCAGCAGCCAAAGCCGAACTAGCGGGAAATACGAGCAGCACTTC.